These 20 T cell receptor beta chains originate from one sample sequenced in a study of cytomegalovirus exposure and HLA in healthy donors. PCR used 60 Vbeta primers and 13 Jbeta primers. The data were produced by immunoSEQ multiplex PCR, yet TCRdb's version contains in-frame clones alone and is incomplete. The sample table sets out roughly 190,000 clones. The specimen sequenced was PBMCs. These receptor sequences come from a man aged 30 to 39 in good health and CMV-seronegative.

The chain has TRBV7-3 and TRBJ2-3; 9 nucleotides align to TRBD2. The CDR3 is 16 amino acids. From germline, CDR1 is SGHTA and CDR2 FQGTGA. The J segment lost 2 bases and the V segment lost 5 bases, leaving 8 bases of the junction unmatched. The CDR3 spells CASSPALAGITDTQYF. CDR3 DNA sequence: TGTGCCAGCAGCCCCGCTCTAGCGGGGATCACAGATACGCAGTATTTT.

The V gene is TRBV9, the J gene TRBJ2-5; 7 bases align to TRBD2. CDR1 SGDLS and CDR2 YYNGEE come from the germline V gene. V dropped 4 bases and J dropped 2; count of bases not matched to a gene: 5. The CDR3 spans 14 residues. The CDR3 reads CASSSPSGQETQYF. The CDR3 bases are TGTGCCAGCAGCTCACCTAGCGGACAAGAGACCCAGTACTTC.

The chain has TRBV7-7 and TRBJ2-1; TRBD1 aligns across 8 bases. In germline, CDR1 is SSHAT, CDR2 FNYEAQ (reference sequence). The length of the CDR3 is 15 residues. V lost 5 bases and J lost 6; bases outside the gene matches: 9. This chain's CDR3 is CASSTGTGLSNEQFF. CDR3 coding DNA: TGTGCCAGCAGCACCGGGACAGGCCTAAGCAATGAGCAGTTCTTC. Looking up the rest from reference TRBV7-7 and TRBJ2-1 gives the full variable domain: GAGVSQSPRYKVTKRGQDVTLRCDPISSHATLYWYQQALGQGPEFLTYFNYEAQPDKSGLPSDRFSAERPEGSISTLTIQRTEQRDSAMYRCASSTGTGLSNEQFFGPGTRLTVL.

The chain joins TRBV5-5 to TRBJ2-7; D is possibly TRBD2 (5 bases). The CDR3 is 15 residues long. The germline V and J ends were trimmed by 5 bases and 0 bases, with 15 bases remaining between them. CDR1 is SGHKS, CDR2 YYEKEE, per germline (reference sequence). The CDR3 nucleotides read TGTGCCAGCAGTGAAGAGGGCTTACTCTCCTACGAGCAGTACTTC. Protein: CASSEEGLLSYEQYF.

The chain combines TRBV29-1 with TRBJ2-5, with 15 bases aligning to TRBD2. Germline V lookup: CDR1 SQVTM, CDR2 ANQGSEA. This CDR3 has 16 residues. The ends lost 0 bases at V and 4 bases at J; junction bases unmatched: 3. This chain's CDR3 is CSVEDPGLAGGETQYF. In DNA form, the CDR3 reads TGCAGCGTTGAAGACCCGGGACTAGCGGGGGGAGAGACCCAGTACTTC. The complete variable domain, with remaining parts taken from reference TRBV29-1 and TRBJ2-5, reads SAVISQKPSRDICQRGTSLTIQCQVDSQVTMMFWYRQQPGQSLTLIATANQGSEATYESGFVIDKFPISRPNLTFSTLTVSNMSPEDSSIYLCSVEDPGLAGGETQYFGPGTRLLVL.

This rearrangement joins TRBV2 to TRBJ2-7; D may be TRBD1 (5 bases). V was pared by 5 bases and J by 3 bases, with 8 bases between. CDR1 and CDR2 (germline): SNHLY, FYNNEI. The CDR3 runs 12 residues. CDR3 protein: CASSFQGYEQYF. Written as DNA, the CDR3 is TGTGCCAGCAGTTTCCAGGGCTACGAGCAGTACTTC.

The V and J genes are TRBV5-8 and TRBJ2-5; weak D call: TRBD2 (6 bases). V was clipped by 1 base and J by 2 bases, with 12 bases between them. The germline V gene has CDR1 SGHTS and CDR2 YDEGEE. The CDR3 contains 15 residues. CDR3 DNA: TGTGCCAGCAGCTTGAGGGGAGGATTTCAAGAGACCCAGTACTTC. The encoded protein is CASSLRGGFQETQYF. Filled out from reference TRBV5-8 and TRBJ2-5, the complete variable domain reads EAGVTQSPTHLIKTRGQQATLRCSPISGHTSVYWYQQALGLGLQFLLWYDEGEERNRGNFPPRFSGRQFPNYSSELNVNALELEDSALYLCASSLRGGFQETQYFGPGTRLLVL.

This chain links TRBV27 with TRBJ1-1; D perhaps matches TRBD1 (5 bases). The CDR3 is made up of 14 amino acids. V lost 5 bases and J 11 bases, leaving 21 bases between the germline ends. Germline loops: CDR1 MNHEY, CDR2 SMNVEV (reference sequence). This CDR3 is CASSPHTGQRGAFF. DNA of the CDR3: TGTGCCAGCAGTCCCCACACGGGGCAGCGGGGTGCTTTCTTT.

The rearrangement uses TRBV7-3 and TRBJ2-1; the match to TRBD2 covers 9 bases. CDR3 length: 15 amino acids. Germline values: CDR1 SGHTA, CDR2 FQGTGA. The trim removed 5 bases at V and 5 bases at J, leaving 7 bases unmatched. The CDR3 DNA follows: TGTGCCAGCAGCGGCGCCGCGGGAGGGCACAATGAGCAGTTCTTC. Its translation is CASSGAAGGHNEQFF.

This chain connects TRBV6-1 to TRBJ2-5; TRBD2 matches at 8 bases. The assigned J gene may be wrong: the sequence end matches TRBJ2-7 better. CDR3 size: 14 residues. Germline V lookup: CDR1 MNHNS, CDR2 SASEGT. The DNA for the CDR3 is TGTGCCAGCAGGTGGAGCGGGAGCTCCTACGAGCAGTACTTC. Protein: CASRWSGSSYEQYF.

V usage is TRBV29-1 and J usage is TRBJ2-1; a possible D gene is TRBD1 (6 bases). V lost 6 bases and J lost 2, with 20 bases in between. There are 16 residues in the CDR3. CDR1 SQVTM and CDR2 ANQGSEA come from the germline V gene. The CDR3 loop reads CSVEKTGRITYNEQFF. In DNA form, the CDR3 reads TGCAGCGTGGAAAAGACAGGTAGGATTACCTACAATGAGCAGTTCTTC.

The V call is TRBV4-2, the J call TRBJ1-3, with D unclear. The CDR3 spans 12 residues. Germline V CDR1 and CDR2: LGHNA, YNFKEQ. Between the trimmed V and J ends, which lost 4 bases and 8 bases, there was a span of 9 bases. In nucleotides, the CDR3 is TGTGCCAGCAGCCCGGAGCGAGACACCATATATTTT. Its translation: CASSPERDTIYF.

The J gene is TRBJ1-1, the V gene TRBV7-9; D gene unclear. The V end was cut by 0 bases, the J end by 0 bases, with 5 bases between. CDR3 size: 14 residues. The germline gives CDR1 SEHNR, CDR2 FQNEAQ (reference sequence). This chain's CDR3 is CASSLAGVNTEAFF. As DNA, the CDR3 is TGTGCCAGCAGCTTAGCCGGGGTGAACACTGAAGCTTTCTTT.

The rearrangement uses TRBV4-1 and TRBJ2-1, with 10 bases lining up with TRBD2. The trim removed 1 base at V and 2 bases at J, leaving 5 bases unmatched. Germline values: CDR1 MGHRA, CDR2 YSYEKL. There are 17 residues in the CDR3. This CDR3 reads CASSQAEAGGTYNEQFF. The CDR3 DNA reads TGCGCCAGCAGCCAAGCCGAAGCGGGAGGGACCTACAATGAGCAGTTCTTC.

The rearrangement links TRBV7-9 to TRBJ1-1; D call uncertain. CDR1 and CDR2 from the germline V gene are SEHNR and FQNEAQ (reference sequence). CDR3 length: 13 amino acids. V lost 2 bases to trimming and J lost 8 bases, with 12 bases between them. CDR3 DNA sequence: TGTGCCAGCAGCTTATACCGGGCGGGCGAAGCTTTCTTT. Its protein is CASSLYRAGEAFF.

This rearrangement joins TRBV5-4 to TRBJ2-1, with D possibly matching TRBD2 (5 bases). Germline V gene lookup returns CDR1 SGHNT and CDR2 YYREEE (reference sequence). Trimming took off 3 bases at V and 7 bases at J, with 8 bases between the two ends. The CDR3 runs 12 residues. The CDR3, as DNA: TGTGCCAGCAGCTATTCGGGGAATGAGCAGTTCTTC. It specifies CASSYSGNEQFF.

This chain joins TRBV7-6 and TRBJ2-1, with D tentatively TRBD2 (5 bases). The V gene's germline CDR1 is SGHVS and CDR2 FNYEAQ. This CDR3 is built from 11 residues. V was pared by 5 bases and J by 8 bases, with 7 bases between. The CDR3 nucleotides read TGTGCCAGCAGCCTTAGCGATGAGCAGTTCTTC. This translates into CASSLSDEQFF.

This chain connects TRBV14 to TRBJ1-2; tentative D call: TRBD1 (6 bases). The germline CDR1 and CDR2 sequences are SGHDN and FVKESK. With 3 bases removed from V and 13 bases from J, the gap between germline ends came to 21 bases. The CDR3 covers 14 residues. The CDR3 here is CASSHSNGGGSPTF. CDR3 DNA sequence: TGTGCCAGCAGCCATTCTAATGGGGGCGGTAGTCCCACCTTC.

The CDR3: CASSAQTVYTF. The CDR3, as DNA: TGTGCCAGCAGCGCCCAGACAGTGTACACCTTC. The chain joins TRBV9 to TRBJ1-2; the D gene is possibly TRBD1 (5 bases). Trimming took off 3 bases at V and 11 bases at J, with 11 bases between the two ends. In germline, CDR1 is SGDLS, CDR2 YYNGEE. This CDR3 has 11 residues.

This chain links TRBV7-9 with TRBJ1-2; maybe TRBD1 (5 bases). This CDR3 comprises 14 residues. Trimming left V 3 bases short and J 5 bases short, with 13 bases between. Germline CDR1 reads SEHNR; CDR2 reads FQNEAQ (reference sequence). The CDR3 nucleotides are TGTGCCAGCAGCTTTGGGGCCCAGGGATATGGCTACACCTTC. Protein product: CASSFGAQGYGYTF.